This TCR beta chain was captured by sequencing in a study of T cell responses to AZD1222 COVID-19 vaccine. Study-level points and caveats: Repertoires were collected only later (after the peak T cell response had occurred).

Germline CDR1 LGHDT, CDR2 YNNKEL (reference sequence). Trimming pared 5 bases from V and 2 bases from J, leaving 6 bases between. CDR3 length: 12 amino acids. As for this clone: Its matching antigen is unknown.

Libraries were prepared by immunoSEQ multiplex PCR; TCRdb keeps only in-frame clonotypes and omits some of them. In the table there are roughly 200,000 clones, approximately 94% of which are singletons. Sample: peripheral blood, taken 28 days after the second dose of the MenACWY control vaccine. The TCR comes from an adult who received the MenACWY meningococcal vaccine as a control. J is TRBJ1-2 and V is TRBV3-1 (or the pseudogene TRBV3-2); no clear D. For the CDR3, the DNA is TGTGCCAGCAGCTTCATAAACTATGGCTACACCTTC. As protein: CASSFINYGYTF.